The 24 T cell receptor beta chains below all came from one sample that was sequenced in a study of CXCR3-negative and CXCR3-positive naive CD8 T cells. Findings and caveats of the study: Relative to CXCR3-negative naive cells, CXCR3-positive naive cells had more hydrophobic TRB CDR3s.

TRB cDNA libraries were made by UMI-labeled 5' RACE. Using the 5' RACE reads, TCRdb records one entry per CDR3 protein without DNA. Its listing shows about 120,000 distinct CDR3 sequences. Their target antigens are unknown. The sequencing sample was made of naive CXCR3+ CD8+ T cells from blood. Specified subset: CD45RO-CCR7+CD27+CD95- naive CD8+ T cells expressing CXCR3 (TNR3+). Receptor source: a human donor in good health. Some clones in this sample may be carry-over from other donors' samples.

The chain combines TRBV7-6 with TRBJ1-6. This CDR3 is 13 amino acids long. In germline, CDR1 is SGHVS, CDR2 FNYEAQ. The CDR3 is CASSFDLGSPLHF.

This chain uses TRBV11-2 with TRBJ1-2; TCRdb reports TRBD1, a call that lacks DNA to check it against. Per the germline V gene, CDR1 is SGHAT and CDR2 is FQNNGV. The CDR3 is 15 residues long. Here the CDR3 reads CASSKDQGLNYGYTF.

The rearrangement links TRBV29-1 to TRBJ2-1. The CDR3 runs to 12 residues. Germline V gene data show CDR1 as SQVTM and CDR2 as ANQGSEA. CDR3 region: CSVEDLANEQFF.

CDR3: CASSQDHYRESYNEQFF. The V gene is TRBV4-1, the J gene TRBJ2-1; TCRdb designates TRBD1, a call that cannot be tested without DNA. CDR3 length: 17 amino acids. Germline-derived CDR1 and CDR2 are MGHRA and YSYEKL.

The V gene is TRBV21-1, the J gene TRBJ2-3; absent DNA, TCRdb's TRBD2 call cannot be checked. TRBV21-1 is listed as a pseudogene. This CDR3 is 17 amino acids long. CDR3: CASSKGDRLKRTDTQYF.

The CDR3 here is CASSEDYSYNEQFF. The V gene is TRBV5-1, the J gene TRBJ2-1. There are 14 residues in the CDR3. Germline loops: CDR1 SGHRS, CDR2 YFSETQ.

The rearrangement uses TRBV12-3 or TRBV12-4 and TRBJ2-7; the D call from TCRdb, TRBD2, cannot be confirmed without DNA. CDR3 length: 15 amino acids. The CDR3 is CASSGGLAGSGEQYF.

The CDR3 is CASISHRGGSYNEQFF. V usage is TRBV27 and J usage is TRBJ2-1; TCRdb designates TRBD2, a call that cannot be tested without DNA. The germline V gene has CDR1 MNHEY and CDR2 SMNVEV (reference sequence). The CDR3 is 16 amino acids.

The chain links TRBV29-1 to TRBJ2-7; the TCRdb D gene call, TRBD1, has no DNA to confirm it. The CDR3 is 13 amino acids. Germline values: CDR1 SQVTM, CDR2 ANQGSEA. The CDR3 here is CSVGRDISREQYF.

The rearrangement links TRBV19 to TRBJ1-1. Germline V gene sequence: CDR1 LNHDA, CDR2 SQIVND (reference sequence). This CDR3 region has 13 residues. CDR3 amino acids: CASSTGLDTEAFF.

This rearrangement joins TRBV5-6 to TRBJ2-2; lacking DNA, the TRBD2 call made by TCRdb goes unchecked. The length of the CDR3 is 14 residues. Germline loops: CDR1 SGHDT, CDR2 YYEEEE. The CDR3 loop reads CASSFPSESGELFF.

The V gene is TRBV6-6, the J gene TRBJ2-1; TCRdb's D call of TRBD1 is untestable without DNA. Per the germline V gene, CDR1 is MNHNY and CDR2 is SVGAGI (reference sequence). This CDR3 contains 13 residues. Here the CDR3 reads CASSYGDGNEQFF.

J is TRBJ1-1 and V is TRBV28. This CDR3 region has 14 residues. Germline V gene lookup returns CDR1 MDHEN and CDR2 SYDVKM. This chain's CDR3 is CATSLGRMNTEAFF.

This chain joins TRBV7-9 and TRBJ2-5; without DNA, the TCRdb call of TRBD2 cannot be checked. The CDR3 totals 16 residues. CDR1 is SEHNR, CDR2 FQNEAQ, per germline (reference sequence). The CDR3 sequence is CASSEGLAGGMETKYF.

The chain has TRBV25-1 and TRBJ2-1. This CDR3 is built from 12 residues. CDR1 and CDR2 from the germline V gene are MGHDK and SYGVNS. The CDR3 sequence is CASSESDNEQFF.

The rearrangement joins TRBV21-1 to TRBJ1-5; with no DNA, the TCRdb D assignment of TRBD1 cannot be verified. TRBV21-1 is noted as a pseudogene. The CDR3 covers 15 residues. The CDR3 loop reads CASSKMGQGTQPQHF.

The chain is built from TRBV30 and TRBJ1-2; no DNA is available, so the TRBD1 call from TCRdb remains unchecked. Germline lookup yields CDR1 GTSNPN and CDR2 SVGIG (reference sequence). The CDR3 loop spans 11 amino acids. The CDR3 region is CAWREGAGYTF.

CDR3: CASSQEIRQGAPLYEQYF. V gene TRBV23-1 combines with J gene TRBJ2-7. Being an ORF, TRBV23-1 has a function that is uncertain. This CDR3 region has 18 residues.

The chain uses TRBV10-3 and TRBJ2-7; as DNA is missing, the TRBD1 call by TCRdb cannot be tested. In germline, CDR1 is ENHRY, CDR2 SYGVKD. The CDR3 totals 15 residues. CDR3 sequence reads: CAISESETGDYEQYF.

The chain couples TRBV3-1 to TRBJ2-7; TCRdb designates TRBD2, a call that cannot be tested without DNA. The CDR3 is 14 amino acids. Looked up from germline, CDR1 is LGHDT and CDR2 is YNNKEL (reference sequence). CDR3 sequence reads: CASSQGGPTYEQYF.

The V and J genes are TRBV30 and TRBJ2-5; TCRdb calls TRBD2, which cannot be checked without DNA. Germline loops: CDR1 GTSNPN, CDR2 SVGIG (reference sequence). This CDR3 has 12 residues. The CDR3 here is CAWEGLEETQYF.

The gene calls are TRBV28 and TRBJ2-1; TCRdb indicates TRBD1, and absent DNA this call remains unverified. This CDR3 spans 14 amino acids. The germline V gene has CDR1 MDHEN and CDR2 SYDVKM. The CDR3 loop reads CASRSRDRAGEQFF.

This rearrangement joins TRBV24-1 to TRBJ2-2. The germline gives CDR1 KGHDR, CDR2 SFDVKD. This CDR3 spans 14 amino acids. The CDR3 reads CATSDLHGTGELFF.

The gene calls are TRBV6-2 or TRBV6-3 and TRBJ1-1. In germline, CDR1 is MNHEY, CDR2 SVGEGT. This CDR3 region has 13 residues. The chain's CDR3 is CASSYTMNTEAFF.